This T cell receptor (beta chain) was obtained from a study of blood T cell repertoires in COVID-19. For the study at large: Samples came from the United States, Italy and Spain, spanning acute and convalescent COVID-19. In each case, the material was cDNA or gDNA derived from T cells, B-cell-depleted T cells, or PBMCs.

The V and J ends lost 6 bases and 1 base, in that order; junction bases with no gene match: 7. The CDR3 totals 16 residues. Germline V CDR1 and CDR2: SNHLY, FYNNEI. In the authors' methods: It was from reference gene primer amplification that nucleated cell counts were estimated. The data were produced by immunoSEQ multiplex PCR, yet TCRdb's version contains in-frame clones alone and is incomplete. V, J and clone size reflect that table, while D and trimming were determined from the DNA. The sample has approximately 400,000 clones, 70% to 90% seen once. The rearrangement joins TRBV2 to TRBJ2-5; 11 nucleotides match TRBD1. The sample was peripheral blood. The receptor comes from a man in his forties with acute or convalescent COVID-19. The CDR3 coding sequence is TGTGCCAGCAGCGAACCCGGGACAGGGGGCCAAGAGACCCAGTACTTC. Its protein product is CASSEPGTGGQETQYF.